Below, 26 T cell receptor beta chains from the same sample are listed, as sequenced in a study of shared clonotypes between healthy human individuals. Naive CD8 cells lacked CD45RO, underwent positive selection for CCR7 and left out terminally differentiated effector memory CD45RA+ cells. The assay was immunoSEQ multiplex PCR, and TCRdb's table has in-frame clones only and misses some. The sample gives around 2,100,000 clones, over 85% of which show up once; approximately 1.2% is in the top ten. Material: naive CD8+ T cells sorted from blood. These receptors all come from a man aged 18 to 29 in good health.

The chain recombines TRBV4-2 with TRBJ2-7; possibly TRBD2 for D (6 bases). Germline V gene lookup returns CDR1 LGHNA and CDR2 YNFKEQ. The CDR3 is 15 amino acids. V was shortened by 0 bases and J by 0 bases, with 9 bases between the two germline ends. The CDR3 sequence: CASSQERDFSYEQYF. CDR3 coding DNA: TGTGCCAGCAGCCAAGAAAGGGACTTCTCCTACGAGCAGTACTTC.

The chain links TRBV9 to TRBJ1-6; a weak D match, TRBD1 (6 bases). Germline values: CDR1 SGDLS, CDR2 YYNGEE. The germline V and J ends were trimmed by 3 bases and 6 bases, with 13 bases remaining between them. This CDR3 has 15 amino acids. The CDR3 reads CASSARQDLNSPLHF. CDR3 in DNA: TGTGCCAGCAGCGCCCGACAGGACCTTAATTCACCCCTCCACTTT.

The genes are TRBV19 and TRBJ1-5; possibly TRBD1 for D (5 bases). Germline CDR1 LNHDA, CDR2 SQIVND (reference sequence). This CDR3 has 14 residues. Trimming shortened V by 5 bases and J by 3 bases, and 11 bases separated the two germline ends. The CDR3 DNA follows: TGTGCCAGTAGTCCCCGGGACTACAATCAGCCCCAGCATTTT. It yields the protein CASSPRDYNQPQHF.

The V gene is TRBV13, the J gene TRBJ2-7; possible D gene TRBD2, 6 bases. Trimming took off 5 bases at V and 2 bases at J, with 13 bases between the two ends. Per germline, CDR1 PRHDT and CDR2 FYEKMQ (reference sequence). The CDR3 consists of 14 residues. The CDR3 loop is CASSTSGGAYEQYF. The CDR3 bases are TGTGCCAGCAGCACTTCAGGAGGGGCCTACGAGCAGTACTTC.

This clone has only one observation. Additional DNA sequences in this sample encode the identical CDR3. The CDR3 spells CASSPTGLNQPQHF. CDR3 nucleotides: TGTGCCAGCAGCCCCACAGGACTTAATCAGCCCCAGCATTTT. V usage is TRBV7-2 and J usage is TRBJ1-5; D may be TRBD1 (5 bases). CDR1 SGHTA and CDR2 FQGNSA come from the germline V gene. The CDR3 extends over 14 amino acids. V lost 5 bases, J lost 4 bases, and 12 bases lay in between.

This chain uses TRBV6-5 with TRBJ2-7, with D possibly TRBD1 on 5 matching bases. The CDR3 totals 11 residues. The V gene's germline CDR1 is MNHEY and CDR2 SVGAGI. V shed 2 bases and J shed 9 bases, with 8 bases lying between them. The CDR3 loop is CASSYQGAQYF. Here the CDR3 DNA reads TGTGCCAGCAGTTACCAGGGTGCGCAGTACTTC.

V gene TRBV30 combines with J gene TRBJ2-6, with 7 positions matching TRBD2. Germline V gives CDR1 GTSNPN, CDR2 SVGIG (reference sequence). The CDR3 has 19 amino acids. Trimming cost V 1 base and J 0 bases; bases outside gene matches: 12. The CDR3 loop is CAWSGEGLPFYSGANVLTF. DNA of the CDR3: TGTGCCTGGAGTGGTGAGGGACTACCTTTTTACTCTGGGGCCAACGTCCTGACTTTC.

CDR3 protein: CASSQVEGSSGELFF. CDR3 bases: TGCGCCAGCAGCCAAGTTGAAGGGTCCAGCGGGGAGCTGTTTTTT. The chain employs TRBV4-3 and TRBJ2-2; D unresolved. CDR1 LGHNA and CDR2 YSLEER come from the germline V gene. This CDR3 has 15 residues. The V end lost 1 base, the J end lost 7 bases, and 13 bases lay between the germline ends.

About this clone: This may be a read error: a much more frequent sequence differs by one nucleotide. This chain links TRBV9 with TRBJ2-2; D remains ambiguous. Germline assignment: CDR1 SGDLS and CDR2 YYNGEE. This CDR3 spans 12 amino acids. V was clipped by 5 bases and J by 0 bases, with 2 bases between them. CDR3 sequence reads: CASRPNTGELFF. The CDR3 DNA is TGTGCCAGCAGGCCGAACACCGGGGAGCTGTTTTTT.

The chain uses TRBV25-1 and TRBJ2-3; 8 bases map to TRBD2. Looked up from germline, CDR1 is MGHDK and CDR2 is SYGVNS. The J segment lost 4 bases and the V segment lost 2 bases, leaving 8 bases of the junction unmatched. The CDR3 covers 16 residues. The CDR3, as DNA: TGTGCCAGCAGTGAAGGAGGGGGACTAGACGCAGATACGCAGTATTTT. Residues: CASSEGGGLDADTQYF. Full variable domain (remainder filled in from reference TRBV25-1 and TRBJ2-3): EADIYQTPRYLVIGTGKKITLECSQTMGHDKMYWYQQDPGMELHLIHYSYGVNSTEKGDLSSESTVSRIRTEHFPLTLESARPSHTSQYLCASSEGGGLDADTQYFGPGTRLTVL.

This clone was found once. The V call is TRBV10-3, the J call TRBJ2-5; perhaps TRBD1 as D (6 bases). V lost 9 bases and J 4 bases, leaving 9 bases between the germline ends. This CDR3 is 11 amino acids long. Germline V gene data show CDR1 as ENHRY and CDR2 as SYGVKD. CDR3 region: CAIQGGETQYF. The DNA of the CDR3 is TGTGCCATACAGGGCGGAGAGACCCAGTACTTC.

The chain links TRBV5-4 to TRBJ2-7; 7 bases are shared with TRBD1. Trimming removed 2 bases from V and 4 bases from J; junction bases left unmatched: 6. Per germline, CDR1 SGHNT and CDR2 YYREEE (reference sequence). This CDR3 comprises 14 residues. The CDR3 nucleotides read TGTGCCAGCAGCTTTGGAGACAGGGATTACGAGCAGTACTTC. Protein product: CASSFGDRDYEQYF.

The V and J genes are TRBV6-1 and TRBJ1-5, with 8 bases aligning to TRBD1. Trimming cost V 11 bases and J 5 bases; bases outside gene matches: 5. Germline CDR1 MNHNS, CDR2 SASEGT. The CDR3 length is 12 residues. CDR3 in DNA: TGTGCCCTCGGACAGGGACATCAGCCCCAGCATTTT. It yields the protein CALGQGHQPQHF.

In its sample, this clone was seen once. The chain links TRBV7-8 to TRBJ2-5; D gene unclear. CDR1 and CDR2 (germline): SGHVS, FQNEAQ. Between the trimmed V and J ends, which lost 4 bases and 5 bases, there was a span of 20 bases. This CDR3 contains 16 residues. The CDR3 is CASSSFFPQGTETQYF. CDR3 nucleotide sequence: TGTGCCAGCAGCTCGTTCTTTCCTCAAGGCACGGAGACCCAGTACTTC. Based on the CDR3 plus reference TRBV7-8 and TRBJ2-5, the full variable domain is GAGVSQSPRYKVAKRGQDVALRCDPISGHVSLFWYQQALGQGPEFLTYFQNEAQLDKSGLPSDRFFAERPEGSVSTLKIQRTQQEDSAVYLCASSSFFPQGTETQYFGPGTRLLVL.

This clone was observed a single time. This chain connects TRBV11-1 to TRBJ2-7; 8 bases line up with TRBD1. The germline V gene encodes CDR1 SGHAT and CDR2 FQDESV (reference sequence). Germline trimming cut 11 bases from V and 7 bases from J; bases unmatched to any gene: 16. The CDR3 is made up of 14 amino acids. The CDR3 coding sequence is TGTGCCCGCCCCGGGGCAGGGGGCTTGGAGGAGCAGTACTTC. Translation: CARPGAGGLEEQYF.

About this clone: This sample also contains other DNA sequences that code for the same CDR3. The rearrangement joins TRBV5-1 to TRBJ2-7, with D hard to call. Between the trimmed V and J ends, which lost 0 bases and 1 base, there was a span of 5 bases. CDR1 and CDR2 from the germline V gene are SGHRS and YFSETQ. The length of the CDR3 is 13 residues. This CDR3 reads CASSLASSYEQYF. CDR3 DNA: TGCGCCAGCAGCTTGGCATCTTCCTACGAGCAGTACTTC.

The gene calls are TRBV7-2 and TRBJ1-2; 10 nucleotides match TRBD1. This CDR3 comprises 17 residues. Unmatched junction bases numbered 10, after V lost 6 bases and J lost 0 bases. Germline CDR1 SGHTA, CDR2 FQGNSA. CDR3: CASRAKDRGFANYGYTF. The DNA of the CDR3 is TGTGCCAGCAGGGCTAAGGACAGGGGGTTTGCTAACTATGGCTACACCTTC. The entire variable domain, with the rest obtained from reference TRBV7-2 and TRBJ1-2, is as follows: GAGVSQSPSNKVTEKGKDVELRCDPISGHTALYWYRQSLGQGLEFLIYFQGNSAPDKSGLPSDRFSAERTGGSVSTLTIQRTQQEDSAVYLCASRAKDRGFANYGYTFGSGTRLTVV.

The chain recombines TRBV7-3 with TRBJ2-3, with D unclear. V dropped 5 bases and J dropped 4 bases, with 10 bases sitting between them. The CDR3 has 13 amino acids. Looked up from germline, CDR1 is SGHTA and CDR2 is FQGTGA. The CDR3 protein is CASSNQLADTQYF. CDR3 in DNA: TGTGCCAGCAGCAATCAACTTGCAGATACGCAGTATTTT.

V usage is TRBV4-2 and J usage is TRBJ2-1; 9 nucleotides line up with TRBD2. Unmatched junction bases numbered 11, after V lost 0 bases and J lost 8 bases. CDR1 is LGHNA, CDR2 YNFKEQ, per germline. The CDR3 is made up of 17 amino acids. In DNA, the CDR3 is TGTGCCAGCAGCCAAGATCAGGGACTAGCCAGGTTCGATGAGCAGTTCTTC. It is translated as CASSQDQGLARFDEQFF.

Regarding this clone: Other DNA sequences of this sample code for an identical CDR3. This chain joins TRBV10-3 and TRBJ2-3, with D unclear. CDR1 is ENHRY, CDR2 SYGVKD, per germline. CDR3 size: 11 residues. Trimming shortened V by 2 bases and J by 6 bases, and 3 bases separated the two germline ends. For the CDR3, the DNA is TGTGCCATCAGTGAGGCCGATACGCAGTATTTT. Protein sequence: CAISEADTQYF.

This clone has just one count. The rearrangement joins TRBV27 to TRBJ2-7; D perhaps matches TRBD1 (6 bases). Per the germline V gene, CDR1 is MNHEY and CDR2 is SMNVEV (reference sequence). The CDR3 has 14 amino acids. Trimming took off 5 bases at V and 0 bases at J, with 11 bases between the two ends. The CDR3 DNA is TGTGCCAGCAGTGTTTCGGACAGCTCCTACGAGCAGTACTTC. As protein: CASSVSDSSYEQYF.

V is TRBV27 and J is TRBJ2-7; D might be TRBD1 (7 bases). With 2 bases removed from V and 6 bases from J, the gap between germline ends came to 14 bases. The CDR3 length is 14 residues. Germline assignment: CDR1 MNHEY and CDR2 SMNVEV (reference sequence). For the CDR3, the DNA is TGTGCCAGCAGTTTAAGCAGGGGGGTAAGCGAGCAGTACTTC. Translating it yields CASSLSRGVSEQYF.

This clone was recorded a few times. The chain joins TRBV5-1 to TRBJ2-1, with 10 positions matching TRBD1. Germline V CDR1 and CDR2: SGHRS, YFSETQ. This CDR3 comprises 15 residues. The junction had 9 bases not matched to a gene; V was cut back by 5 bases and J by 7 bases. Here the CDR3 reads CASRRPGQGINEQFF. As DNA, the CDR3 is TGCGCCAGCAGGCGACCGGGACAGGGGATAAATGAGCAGTTCTTC.

This clone showed up just once. This chain joins TRBV2 and TRBJ2-7, with 11 bases matching TRBD2. The CDR3 has 19 residues. Germline CDR1 is SNHLY and CDR2 is FYNNEI. The ends lost 4 bases at V and 0 bases at J; junction bases unmatched: 14. For the CDR3, the DNA is TGTGCCAGCAGTGCCCCGACTACCCTGGGACTAGCGGCCTCCTACGAGCAGTACTTC. This codes for CASSAPTTLGLAASYEQYF.

The chain is built from TRBV7-8 and TRBJ2-1; 8 bases agree with TRBD2. The CDR3 has 15 residues. Trimming took 5 bases from V and 7 from J; bases not matched to a gene: 10. Germline CDR1 is SGHVS and CDR2 is FQNEAQ. As DNA, the CDR3 is TGTGCCAGCAGCCTCGGGACGGGAGGGCCTAATGAGCAGTTCTTC. It specifies CASSLGTGGPNEQFF.

The chain uses TRBV19 and TRBJ2-3; 10 positions agree with TRBD2. The trim removed 1 base at V and 4 bases at J, leaving 5 bases unmatched. The CDR3 loop spans 16 amino acids. CDR1 is LNHDA, CDR2 SQIVND, per germline (reference sequence). In DNA, the CDR3 is TGTGCCAGTAGTATAGTGCTAGCGGGAGAGGCAGATACGCAGTATTTT. Protein: CASSIVLAGEADTQYF. The whole variable domain, filled in from reference TRBV19 and TRBJ2-3, reads DGGITQSPKYLFRKEGQNVTLSCEQNLNHDAMYWYRQDPGQGLRLIYYSQIVNDFQKGDIAEGYSVSREKKESFPLTVTSAQKNPTAFYLCASSIVLAGEADTQYFGPGTRLTVL.